These 22 T cell receptor beta chains were sequenced from one sample in a study of blood T cell repertoires in COVID-19. Some clones are missing from TCRdb's copy, which holds only in-frame ones; the method was immunoSEQ multiplex PCR. The sample has some 200,000 clones, 65% to 85% seen once. The specimen was peripheral blood. Receptor source: a human donor with acute or convalescent COVID-19. The donor label of this sample is uncertain.

The chain couples TRBV7-9 to TRBJ2-7, with 9 bases identical to TRBD1. This CDR3 is 16 amino acids long. Germline CDR1 SEHNR, CDR2 FQNEAQ (reference sequence). V lost 0 bases, J lost 6 bases, and 9 bases stayed unmatched. The CDR3 sequence is CASSLATTGGVSEQYF. In DNA, the CDR3 is TGTGCCAGCAGCTTAGCTACGACAGGGGGAGTGAGCGAGCAGTACTTC.

The chain employs TRBV3-1 (or the pseudogene TRBV3-2) and TRBJ1-2, with 8 bases identical to TRBD1. Germline values: CDR1 LGHDT, CDR2 YNNKEL (reference sequence). Trimming cost V 4 bases and J 5 bases; bases outside gene matches: 9. CDR3 size: 15 residues. CDR3 coding DNA: TGTGCCAGCAGCCCTCCGCTGACAGGGGCTTATGGCTACACCTTC. Translated, it gives CASSPPLTGAYGYTF.

The chain is built from TRBV20-1 and TRBJ2-5; 9 nucleotides agree with TRBD1. The length of the CDR3 is 14 residues. The junction had 6 bases not matched to a gene; V was cut back by 3 bases and J by 4 bases. The germline V gene has CDR1 DFQATT and CDR2 SNEGSKA (reference sequence). Written as DNA, the CDR3 is TGCAGTGCTAGTCCCGGACAGGGGTCAGAGACCCAGTACTTC. Residues: CSASPGQGSETQYF.

This chain uses TRBV6-1 with TRBJ1-2; TRBD1 matches 9 bases. Germline V gene lookup returns CDR1 MNHNS and CDR2 SASEGT. CDR3 size: 16 residues. After removal of 2 bases from V and 8 bases from J, the junction contained 12 bases not matched to a gene. CDR3 in amino acids: CASSEMGKQGARGYTF. CDR3 DNA sequence: TGTGCCAGCAGTGAAATGGGAAAACAGGGGGCGCGCGGCTACACCTTC.

The rearrangement uses TRBV5-6 and TRBJ1-1, with 7 bases matching TRBD1. The CDR3 consists of 14 residues. The V gene end was trimmed by 5 bases and the J gene end by 1 base; junction bases not matched to a gene: 5. CDR1 SGHDT and CDR2 YYEEEE come from the germline V gene. The CDR3: CASRPGTANTEAFF. The CDR3 DNA follows: TGTGCCAGCAGGCCCGGGACAGCGAACACTGAAGCTTTCTTT.

A word on this clone: One end of the junction varies from germline; a read error may be responsible. The rearrangement uses TRBV6-5 and TRBJ1-3; maybe TRBD1 (5 bases). The CDR3 covers 15 residues. Germline lookup yields CDR1 MNHEY and CDR2 SVGAGI. CDR3: CASSPMFIPGSLGDF. The CDR3 DNA follows: TGTGCCAGCAGTCCGATGTTTATCCCCGGGAGCCTAGGGGATTTT.

For the CDR3, the DNA is TGTGCCAGCAGTGAAAAACGGACAGGGGGCCACGAGCAGTACTTC. This translates into CASSEKRTGGHEQYF. The chain recombines TRBV6-1 with TRBJ2-7, with 11 bases matching TRBD1. Germline CDR1 is MNHNS and CDR2 is SASEGT. The CDR3 loop spans 15 amino acids. V gave up 2 bases and J gave up 5 bases; unmatched junction bases: 5.

The chain recombines TRBV7-2 with TRBJ1-2; TRBD1 matches at 7 bases. Germline V gene sequence: CDR1 SGHTA, CDR2 FQGNSA. The ends lost 1 base at V and 4 bases at J; junction bases unmatched: 6. The CDR3 totals 15 residues. The CDR3 sequence: CASSLDRGEGYGYTF. The CDR3, as DNA: TGTGCCAGCAGCTTAGACAGGGGCGAGGGCTATGGCTACACCTTC.

The V and J genes are TRBV5-4 and TRBJ2-1, with 12 bases fitting TRBD1. Germline-derived CDR1 and CDR2 are SGHNT and YYREEE (reference sequence). V gave up 2 bases and J gave up 7 bases; unmatched junction bases: 7. CDR3 length equals 16 residues. CDR3 residues: CASSFKLGQGANEQFF. The CDR3 DNA reads TGTGCCAGCAGCTTCAAACTGGGACAGGGGGCAAATGAGCAGTTCTTC.

J is TRBJ1-6 and V is TRBV7-3; possible D gene TRBD1, 5 bases. From germline, CDR1 is SGHTA and CDR2 FQGTGA. Trimming left V 5 bases short and J 10 bases short, with 15 bases between. The CDR3 contains 14 residues. CDR3 protein: CASSQGRGNSPLHF. CDR3 sequence (DNA): TGTGCCAGCAGCCAAGGACGGGGGAACTCACCCCTCCACTTT.

This clone occurred once. This sequence joins TRBV10-3 and TRBJ2-1; 8 bases match TRBD1. With 6 bases clipped from V and 8 bases from J, the junction kept 9 bases outside the gene matches. This CDR3 is 14 amino acids long. Germline lookup yields CDR1 ENHRY and CDR2 SYGVKD. CDR3 nucleotides: TGTGCCATCAGCTCCCCGGGACAGGTAGATGAGCAGTTCTTC. Translated: CAISSPGQVDEQFF.

This chain uses TRBV7-2 with TRBJ2-1; the D is unclear. V lost 3 bases, J lost 9 bases, and 12 bases lay in between. The CDR3 loop spans 13 amino acids. From germline, CDR1 is SGHTA and CDR2 FQGNSA. CDR3 sequence reads: CASSFLDLGEQFF. CDR3 DNA: TGTGCCAGCAGCTTCCTAGATTTGGGTGAGCAGTTCTTC.

This clone was detected only once. The chain employs TRBV19 and TRBJ2-7, with 10 nucleotides matching TRBD1. This CDR3 comprises 15 residues. The germline gives CDR1 LNHDA, CDR2 SQIVND (reference sequence). The ends lost 1 base at V and 3 bases at J; junction bases unmatched: 3. The CDR3 spells CASSIGGTGVYEQYF. Here the CDR3 DNA reads TGTGCCAGTAGTATAGGGGGGACAGGGGTCTACGAGCAGTACTTC.

This clone turned up a few times. V is TRBV5-1 and J is TRBJ1-1, with a tentative D call TRBD1 (5 bases). Trimming removed 4 bases at V and 1 base at J, with 14 bases between. This CDR3 is 15 amino acids long. Germline-derived CDR1 and CDR2 are SGHRS and YFSETQ. The CDR3 is CASSAQGSSNTEAFF. In DNA form, the CDR3 reads TGCGCCAGCAGCGCTCAGGGCAGTTCGAACACTGAAGCTTTCTTT.

The CDR3 reads CASSQTGQPSNTEAFF. The CDR3 DNA sequence: TGCGCCAGCAGCCAAACGGGACAGCCTTCCAACACTGAAGCTTTCTTT. The rearrangement links TRBV4-1 to TRBJ1-1, with 7 bases matching TRBD1. The germline gives CDR1 MGHRA, CDR2 YSYEKL. Trimming cost V 2 bases and J 2 bases; bases outside gene matches: 8. This CDR3 has 16 amino acids.

The chain is built from TRBV15 and TRBJ2-3; 8 nucleotides align to TRBD2. The V segment lost 0 bases and the J segment 7 bases; nucleotides outside the gene matches: 9. The CDR3 length is 16 residues. Germline V gene data show CDR1 as LNHNV and CDR2 as YYDKDF (reference sequence). The CDR3 protein is CATSREGGTRGYTQYF. CDR3 bases: TGTGCCACCAGCAGAGAGGGAGGGACTAGAGGCTATACGCAGTATTTT.

The rearrangement uses TRBV7-8 and TRBJ2-1; TRBD2 aligns across 14 bases. CDR3 length: 18 amino acids. Germline CDR1 reads SGHVS; CDR2 reads FQNEAQ. Trimming at V came to 0 bases and at J to 3 bases, leaving 4 bases not matched to a gene. CDR3 nucleotides: TGTGCCAGCAGCTTAGCGACTAGCGGGGGGGCGAGCTACAATGAGCAGTTCTTC. This gives the protein CASSLATSGGASYNEQFF.

The chain links TRBV5-1 to TRBJ2-2, with 8 bases lining up with TRBD1. This CDR3 spans 15 amino acids. CDR1 SGHRS and CDR2 YFSETQ come from the germline V gene. Germline trimming cut 3 bases from V and 1 base from J; bases unmatched to any gene: 2. The CDR3 DNA is TGCGCCAGCAGCTCGGGACAGGTGAACACCGGGGAGCTGTTTTTT. Its translation: CASSSGQVNTGELFF.

This clone occurred a few times. The chain links TRBV12-3 or TRBV12-4 to TRBJ2-1; no reliable D call. There are 12 residues in the CDR3. The V end lost 3 bases, the J end lost 6 bases, and 6 bases lay between the germline ends. CDR3 DNA: TGTGCCAGCAGTTTTGTCCGCAATGAGCAGTTCTTC. Encoded protein: CASSFVRNEQFF.

This chain connects TRBV27 to TRBJ2-7; the match to TRBD2 covers 11 bases. This CDR3 is built from 14 residues. From germline, CDR1 is MNHEY and CDR2 SMNVEV (reference sequence). V shed 10 bases and J 5 bases; nucleotides not matched to a gene: 10. The CDR3 DNA sequence: TGTGCCAATTCGTCGACTAGCGGGATCCACGAGCAGTACTTC. It encodes CANSSTSGIHEQYF.

The chain joins TRBV11-3 to TRBJ1-5, with D unresolved. Trimming took off 7 bases at V and 5 bases at J, with 15 bases between the two ends. The CDR3 has 14 amino acids. Germline CDR1 and CDR2: SGHNT and YENEEA. CDR3 sequence: CASKKPDEDQPQHF. The CDR3 nucleotides read TGTGCCAGCAAAAAACCGGATGAGGATCAGCCCCAGCATTTT.

This rearrangement joins TRBV5-1 to TRBJ2-1; perhaps TRBD2 as D (6 bases). Trimming took 4 bases from V and 5 from J, leaving 13 bases between them. The V gene's germline CDR1 is SGHRS and CDR2 YFSETQ. The CDR3 contains 14 residues. The CDR3 spells CASSQGTGHNEQFF. CDR3 bases: TGCGCCAGCAGCCAAGGGACTGGGCACAATGAGCAGTTCTTC.